A single sample is the source of the 30 T cell receptor beta chains below, sequenced in a study of blood T cell repertoires in COVID-19. The repertoire was sequenced with immunoSEQ multiplex PCR; TCRdb's copy has only in-frame clones and lacks some. This table has about 140,000 clones, 76% appearing once. Source material: peripheral blood. These receptor sequences come from a woman aged 80 or older with active or convalescent COVID-19.

This clone was detected only once. The chain has TRBV6-5 and TRBJ1-1, with 8 bases aligning to TRBD1. The germline V gene has CDR1 MNHEY and CDR2 SVGAGI. CDR3 length: 14 residues. The V segment lost 5 bases and the J segment 6 bases; nucleotides outside the gene matches: 8. For the CDR3, the DNA is TGTGCCAGCAGTCCAGGGGGCAAAGAGGCTGAAGCTTTCTTT. Amino acids: CASSPGGKEAEAFF.

V and J are TRBV18 and TRBJ2-5; unclear D gene. CDR1 and CDR2 from the germline V gene are KGHSH and LQKENI. Trimming took 4 bases from V and 2 from J, leaving 8 bases between them. The CDR3 loop spans 13 amino acids. In nucleotides, the CDR3 is TGTGCCAGCTCACTTCTTCTACAAGAGACCCAGTACTTC. This encodes CASSLLLQETQYF. The full variable domain, with the rest looked up from reference TRBV18 and TRBJ2-5, is NAGVMQNPRHLVRRRGQEARLRCSPMKGHSHVYWYRQLPEEGLKFMVYLQKENIIDESGMPKERFSAEFPKEGPSILRIQQVVRGDSAAYFCASSLLLQETQYFGPGTRLLVL.

This chain joins TRBV18 and TRBJ2-2; 9 bases match TRBD2. V shed 3 bases, J shed 3 bases, and the junction held 2 bases outside the gene matches. This CDR3 contains 15 residues. CDR1 is KGHSH and CDR2 is LQKENI in the germline V gene. The CDR3 DNA is TGTGCCAGCTCACCCAAGCGGGGGGACACCGGGGAGCTGTTTTTT. Translating gives CASSPKRGDTGELFF.

The V call is TRBV4-2, the J call TRBJ2-5; maybe TRBD1 (5 bases). V lost 3 bases to trimming and J lost 2 bases, with 16 bases between them. The CDR3 is 16 residues long. Germline loops: CDR1 LGHNA, CDR2 YNFKEQ. The CDR3 protein is CASSQLLGLNQETQYF. Written as DNA, the CDR3 is TGTGCCAGCAGCCAGCTTTTGGGGCTAAATCAAGAGACCCAGTACTTC.

This chain links TRBV15 with TRBJ1-6; 10 positions agree with TRBD1. J was trimmed by 6 bases and V by 2 bases; bases with no gene match: 10. CDR1 and CDR2 (germline): LNHNV, YYDKDF (reference sequence). The CDR3 extends over 18 amino acids. The CDR3: CATSRSRGGQGINSPLHF. In DNA, the CDR3 is TGTGCCACCAGCAGATCGCGTGGGGGACAGGGGATTAATTCACCCCTCCACTTT.

V gene TRBV6-5 combines with J gene TRBJ2-1; TRBD1 is a possible D gene (6 bases). The CDR3 loop spans 13 amino acids. The V end lost 6 bases, the J end lost 4 bases, and 10 bases lay between the germline ends. Germline lookup yields CDR1 MNHEY and CDR2 SVGAGI. CDR3 sequence: CASSNRVYNEQFF. The CDR3 DNA is TGTGCCAGCAGCAACAGGGTATACAATGAGCAGTTCTTC.

This clone was recorded a few times. The chain uses TRBV30 and TRBJ1-6, with D possibly matching TRBD1 (6 bases). The germline V and J ends were trimmed by 0 bases and 5 bases, with 11 bases remaining between them. The CDR3 length is 15 residues. Germline CDR1 is GTSNPN and CDR2 is SVGIG (reference sequence). DNA of the CDR3: TGTGCCTGGAGTGTACCTCAGGGGCATAATTCACCCCTCCACTTT. Protein sequence: CAWSVPQGHNSPLHF.

This clone was picked up one time. The chain recombines TRBV27 with TRBJ1-1; D perhaps matches TRBD1 (6 bases). The length of the CDR3 is 15 residues. Germline CDR1 MNHEY, CDR2 SMNVEV (reference sequence). Trimming shortened V by 6 bases and J by 3 bases, and 17 bases separated the two germline ends. The CDR3 is CASRILSTGYTEAFF. CDR3 bases: TGTGCCAGCAGGATCCTCTCTACAGGGTACACTGAAGCTTTCTTT.

This clone was seen only a few times. The chain links TRBV21-1 to TRBJ2-3; TRBD1 is the table's D call and was not checked against the DNA. TRBV21-1 is assigned pseudogene status. The CDR3 consists of 19 residues. CDR3 bases: TGTGCCAGCAGCGTAAAAGAGAGGACAGGGCCATCATTCACAGATACGCAGTATTTT. This encodes CASSVKERTGPSFTDTQYF.

The V call is TRBV5-6, the J call TRBJ1-3; maybe TRBD1 (5 bases). The V gene lost 0 bases and the J gene lost 0 bases, with 13 bases spanning the gap. The CDR3 has 17 amino acids. Germline lookup yields CDR1 SGHDT and CDR2 YYEEEE. The CDR3 protein is CASSLGLPGLSGNTIYF. DNA for the CDR3: TGTGCCAGCAGCTTGGGGCTTCCGGGACTCTCTGGAAACACCATATATTTT.

The chain combines TRBV7-2 with TRBJ2-3, with no clear D. Germline CDR1 SGHTA, CDR2 FQGNSA. The CDR3 has 15 residues. V lost 5 bases and J 2 bases, leaving 14 bases between the germline ends. CDR3 sequence: CASSSYSNPTDTQYF. In DNA, the CDR3 is TGTGCCAGCAGCAGCTACTCTAACCCCACAGATACGCAGTATTTT.

The rearrangement joins TRBV3-1 (or the pseudogene TRBV3-2) to TRBJ2-1, with TRBD1 matching over 8 bases. The CDR3 spans 16 residues. Germline assignment: CDR1 LGHDT and CDR2 YNNKEL (reference sequence). The ends lost 2 bases at V and 8 bases at J; junction bases unmatched: 11. The CDR3 DNA follows: TGTGCCAGCAGCCAATTCTGGCAGGGGGCCTCTGATGAGCAGTTCTTC. Protein sequence: CASSQFWQGASDEQFF.

The chain carries TRBV5-1 and TRBJ2-2; the match to TRBD2 covers 11 bases. J was trimmed by 6 bases and V by 1 base; bases with no gene match: 14. The CDR3 runs 19 residues. Germline CDR1 and CDR2: SGHRS and YFSETQ. The CDR3 sequence: CASSLLSLAGGPFAGELFF. The CDR3 DNA sequence: TGCGCCAGCAGCTTGCTCTCTTTAGCGGGGGGGCCTTTCGCCGGGGAGCTGTTTTTT.

The chain joins TRBV5-1 to TRBJ2-7, with 11 positions matching TRBD1. The germline V gene encodes CDR1 SGHRS and CDR2 YFSETQ. The CDR3 extends over 15 amino acids. The junction had 5 bases not matched to a gene; V was cut back by 1 base and J by 5 bases. The chain's CDR3 is CASSLLGQGANEQYF. For the CDR3, the DNA is TGCGCCAGCAGCTTGCTCGGACAGGGGGCCAACGAGCAGTACTTC.

Only one count was recorded for this clone. The J gene is TRBJ2-7, the V gene TRBV29-1, with D possibly matching TRBD2 (6 bases). The CDR3 has 14 amino acids. The V and J ends lost 5 bases and 2 bases respectively, with 16 bases between them. The germline CDR1 and CDR2 sequences are SQVTM and ANQGSEA. The CDR3 spells CSVTGGGRTYEQYF. In DNA, the CDR3 is TGCAGCGTTACTGGTGGAGGGAGAACCTACGAGCAGTACTTC.

The chain combines TRBV27 with TRBJ2-7, with 7 positions matching TRBD1. Germline V gene sequence: CDR1 MNHEY, CDR2 SMNVEV (reference sequence). This CDR3 is built from 14 residues. Trimming cost V 5 bases and J 2 bases; bases outside gene matches: 6. CDR3 DNA sequence: TGTGCCAGCAGTACGGACAGGCCGCCCTACGAGCAGTACTTC. The encoded protein is CASSTDRPPYEQYF.

The chain uses TRBV30 and TRBJ2-4, with 7 bases fitting TRBD1. V dropped 0 bases and J dropped 8; count of bases not matched to a gene: 7. This CDR3 comprises 14 residues. The germline gives CDR1 GTSNPN, CDR2 SVGIG (reference sequence). This CDR3 is CAWSVQGKRHIQYF. DNA of the CDR3: TGTGCCTGGAGTGTACAGGGGAAGCGGCACATTCAGTACTTC.

V is TRBV2 and J is TRBJ1-2; maybe TRBD1 (6 bases). Trimming took off 3 bases at V and 6 bases at J, with 17 bases between the two ends. The CDR3 covers 15 residues. Germline CDR1 reads SNHLY; CDR2 reads FYNNEI. As DNA, the CDR3 is TGTGCCAGCAGTGATCGGGGGGCAGGTGTGAATGGCTACACCTTC. It is translated as CASSDRGAGVNGYTF.

CDR3 region: CATGQGASSDTIYF. The CDR3 DNA follows: TGTGCCACTGGACAGGGGGCGAGTTCTGACACCATATATTTT. The J gene is TRBJ1-3, the V gene TRBV15; TRBD1 aligns across 11 bases. CDR3 length: 14 residues. The V segment lost 9 bases and the J segment 8 bases; nucleotides outside the gene matches: 9. Germline V CDR1 and CDR2: LNHNV, YYDKDF (reference sequence).

V is TRBV5-8 and J is TRBJ2-2, with D perhaps TRBD1 (6 bases). The CDR3 covers 16 residues. With 2 bases removed from V and 6 bases from J, the gap between germline ends came to 17 bases. From germline, CDR1 is SGHTS and CDR2 YDEGEE. The CDR3 sequence is CASSFRADSRPGELFF. In DNA form, the CDR3 reads TGTGCCAGCAGCTTTCGCGCGGACAGTCGACCCGGGGAGCTGTTTTTT.

CDR3 region: CASSLTGGDTEAFF. In DNA, the CDR3 is TGTGCCAGCAGCTTGACAGGGGGCGACACTGAAGCTTTCTTT. J is TRBJ1-1 and V is TRBV5-5, with 9 bases fitting TRBD1. The germline gives CDR1 SGHKS, CDR2 YYEKEE (reference sequence). V gave up 1 base and J gave up 3 bases; unmatched junction bases: 1. The CDR3 runs to 14 residues.

This clone was counted a single time. The chain combines TRBV24-1 with TRBJ2-1; the match to TRBD2 covers 7 bases. V was clipped by 5 bases and J by 2 bases; unmatched bases: 5. The CDR3 covers 15 residues. Germline CDR1 is KGHDR and CDR2 is SFDVKD. The CDR3 nucleotides read TGTGCCACCAGTGGCGGGGGACGCACCTACAATGAGCAGTTCTTC. Translating gives CATSGGGRTYNEQFF.

The chain is built from TRBV7-2 and TRBJ2-5; no clear D gene. The V end lost 1 base, the J end lost 6 bases, and 9 bases lay between the germline ends. Germline V gene sequence: CDR1 SGHTA, CDR2 FQGNSA. This CDR3 contains 13 residues. As DNA, the CDR3 is TGTGCCAGCAGCTTAGTCGCGGAAAAGACCCAGTACTTC. It specifies CASSLVAEKTQYF.

V gene TRBV5-6 combines with J gene TRBJ1-3; possibly TRBD1 for D (6 bases). Trimming removed 0 bases from V and 0 bases from J, with 13 bases in between. Looked up from germline, CDR1 is SGHDT and CDR2 is YYEEEE. This CDR3 comprises 17 residues. The CDR3: CASSLVVDRSSGNTIYF. The CDR3 DNA sequence: TGTGCCAGCAGCTTGGTGGTGGACAGAAGCTCTGGAAACACCATATATTTT.

V gene TRBV25-1 combines with J gene TRBJ1-6, with 7 bases lining up with TRBD1. The germline V gene encodes CDR1 MGHDK and CDR2 SYGVNS. This CDR3 is 14 amino acids long. The ends lost 2 bases at V and 9 bases at J; junction bases unmatched: 4. The DNA for the CDR3 is TGTGCCAGCAGTGAACAGGGGGTTAGTTCACCCCTCCACTTT. It specifies CASSEQGVSSPLHF.

CDR3 residues: CASSQLDRDNTEAFF. DNA for the CDR3: TGTGCCAGCAGCCAACTGGACAGGGATAACACTGAAGCTTTCTTT. The chain has TRBV4-2 and TRBJ1-1, with 8 bases matching TRBD1. Germline V gives CDR1 LGHNA, CDR2 YNFKEQ. The CDR3 has 15 amino acids. V lost 2 bases to trimming and J lost 2 bases; unmatched junction nucleotides: 4.

The rearrangement joins TRBV19 to TRBJ1-5, with D perhaps TRBD1 (5 bases). The V gene lost 10 bases and the J gene lost 0 bases, with 13 bases spanning the gap. The CDR3 runs to 14 residues. The germline gives CDR1 LNHDA, CDR2 SQIVND (reference sequence). The CDR3 is CATNSRDSNQPQHF. CDR3 coding DNA: TGTGCCACCAATAGCAGGGATAGCAATCAGCCCCAGCATTTT. The entire variable domain, with the rest obtained from reference TRBV19 and TRBJ1-5, is as follows: DGGITQSPKYLFRKEGQNVTLSCEQNLNHDAMYWYRQDPGQGLRLIYYSQIVNDFQKGDIAEGYSVSREKKESFPLTVTSAQKNPTAFYLCATNSRDSNQPQHFGDGTRLSIL.

The CDR3 coding sequence is TGTGCCAGCAGTTTGAAGGGGGCTGGAAACACCATATATTTT. Translating it yields CASSLKGAGNTIYF. The chain couples TRBV27 to TRBJ1-3; D is possibly TRBD1 (6 bases). Germline assignment: CDR1 MNHEY and CDR2 SMNVEV (reference sequence). This CDR3 has 14 residues. Trimming cost V 3 bases and J 2 bases, with 8 bases left between them.

The V gene is TRBV6-5, the J gene TRBJ1-3, with 7 positions matching TRBD1. Germline-derived CDR1 and CDR2 are MNHEY and SVGAGI. The V gene end was trimmed by 6 bases and the J gene end by 8 bases; junction bases not matched to a gene: 13. The CDR3 has 15 residues. The CDR3 DNA follows: TGTGCCAGCAGGACTCTAGGGGGCTTTGCGGACACCATATATTTT. It yields the protein CASRTLGGFADTIYF.

This clone was seen a single time. V and J are TRBV6-6 and TRBJ1-3; the D gene is possibly TRBD1 (5 bases). V was pared by 1 base and J by 3 bases, with 10 bases between. Germline CDR1 is MNHNY and CDR2 is SVGAGI (reference sequence). The CDR3 has 15 amino acids. Here the CDR3 reads CASSYYGQGGNTIYF. The CDR3 bases are TGTGCCAGCAGTTACTATGGTCAGGGTGGAAACACCATATATTTT.